The rows below give T cell receptor beta chains drawn from one sample of a study of T-cell memory formation after mild COVID-19. TCRdb processed the 5' RACE reads anew with MiXCR; each CDR3 protein has one entry. The sample shows under 550,000 distinct CDR3 sequences, 15% to 20% of them seen only once. Input material: PBMCs or a T cell subset sorted from them (not recorded which). Receptors were obtained from an adult woman who had mild COVID-19 (a few samples of this study predate the infection). Cell type and time point are not known. CDR3s leave out the opening cysteine and the closing phenylalanine or tryptophan. D genes are given only for firm matches.

d_call: -
v_call: TRBV6-5
j_call: TRBJ2-7
cdr3_aa: ASSYSWSRSSYEQY

d_call: TRBD2
v_call: TRBV7-9
j_call: TRBJ2-1
cdr3_aa: ASSDQGSGGPYSYNEQF

d_call: -
v_call: TRBV11-2
j_call: TRBJ2-2
cdr3_aa: ASSLRASTGELF

d_call: TRBD2
v_call: TRBV3-1
j_call: TRBJ2-3
cdr3_aa: ASRGSSGGRTQY

d_call: -
v_call: TRBV21-1
j_call: TRBJ1-5
cdr3_aa: ASSKGQGNPVSNQPQH

d_call: TRBD2
v_call: TRBV5-1
j_call: TRBJ2-7
cdr3_aa: ASSDLSGGAEQY

d_call: -
v_call: TRBV7-9
j_call: TRBJ2-3
cdr3_aa: ASSSSPWSNPTDTQY

d_call: -
v_call: TRBV4-1
j_call: TRBJ1-3
cdr3_aa: ASSQGGRHSGNTIY

d_call: -
v_call: TRBV4-1
j_call: TRBJ1-5
cdr3_aa: ASSPRGGQPQH

d_call: TRBD2
v_call: TRBV28
j_call: TRBJ2-5
cdr3_aa: ASRPTSAGETQY

d_call: -
v_call: TRBV6-4
j_call: TRBJ2-3
cdr3_aa: ASSDGGATDTQY

d_call: TRBD1
v_call: TRBV5-1
j_call: TRBJ1-1
cdr3_aa: ASSFGTGGWNTEAF

d_call: TRBD2
v_call: TRBV9
j_call: TRBJ2-7
cdr3_aa: ASSTASGDYEQY

d_call: TRBD2
v_call: TRBV7-9
j_call: TRBJ2-2
cdr3_aa: ASSQGRLAGEMNTGELF

d_call: -
v_call: TRBV27
j_call: TRBJ2-2
cdr3_aa: ASSFRRGRTGELF

d_call: -
v_call: TRBV6-2/TRBV6-3
j_call: TRBJ1-5
cdr3_aa: ASSREQGSDSNQPQH

d_call: TRBD2
v_call: TRBV12-3/TRBV12-4
j_call: TRBJ2-2
cdr3_aa: ASSPTTGTSGGDTGELF

d_call: -
v_call: TRBV6-2/TRBV6-3
j_call: TRBJ2-2
cdr3_aa: ASSRVRNHDTGELF

d_call: -
v_call: TRBV2
j_call: TRBJ2-3
cdr3_aa: ASMRDNTDTQY

d_call: TRBD1
v_call: TRBV7-9
j_call: TRBJ2-1
cdr3_aa: ASSSKPRDRAYNEQF

d_call: -
v_call: TRBV7-3
j_call: TRBJ2-5
cdr3_aa: ASSLGSGETQY

d_call: -
v_call: TRBV4-1
j_call: TRBJ1-1
cdr3_aa: ASQGKGYTEAF

d_call: -
v_call: TRBV2
j_call: TRBJ2-1
cdr3_aa: ASRPLGVSYNEQF

d_call: TRBD1
v_call: TRBV6-5
j_call: TRBJ1-1
cdr3_aa: ASGDREPNTEAF

d_call: -
v_call: TRBV20-1
j_call: TRBJ1-1
cdr3_aa: SASSGLNTEAF

d_call: -
v_call: TRBV29-1
j_call: TRBJ1-1
cdr3_aa: SVELWGRDTEAF

d_call: -
v_call: TRBV7-9
j_call: TRBJ1-3
cdr3_aa: ASSSAGGSGNTIY

d_call: TRBD2
v_call: TRBV5-1
j_call: TRBJ2-1
cdr3_aa: ASSTRLAGLQPEQF

d_call: -
v_call: TRBV24-1
j_call: TRBJ2-7
cdr3_aa: ATSDPLSGTFYEQY

d_call: TRBD2
v_call: TRBV7-2
j_call: TRBJ2-3
cdr3_aa: ASSLETGGQY

d_call: -
v_call: TRBV27
j_call: TRBJ1-1
cdr3_aa: ASSSSGEDTEAF

d_call: TRBD1
v_call: TRBV12-3/TRBV12-4
j_call: TRBJ2-7
cdr3_aa: ASSPLGQIYEQY

d_call: -
v_call: TRBV10-3
j_call: TRBJ1-1
cdr3_aa: AISVTPAGNTEAF

d_call: -
v_call: TRBV7-9
j_call: TRBJ2-7
cdr3_aa: ASSLVVTEQY

d_call: TRBD1
v_call: TRBV20-1
j_call: TRBJ2-4
cdr3_aa: SAMGQGLLAKNIQY

d_call: -
v_call: TRBV2
j_call: TRBJ1-2
cdr3_aa: ASSEAGTYYGYT

d_call: -
v_call: TRBV6-5
j_call: TRBJ1-1
cdr3_aa: ASSLTGLRALGTEAF

d_call: TRBD1
v_call: TRBV27
j_call: TRBJ1-5
cdr3_aa: ASSPLDRGSNQPQH

d_call: TRBD2
v_call: TRBV2
j_call: TRBJ2-7
cdr3_aa: ASSERTSGSYEQY

d_call: -
v_call: TRBV4-2
j_call: TRBJ1-1
cdr3_aa: ASSQVRVRGLNTEAF

d_call: -
v_call: TRBV20-1
j_call: TRBJ2-1
cdr3_aa: SARDAGETASYNEQF

d_call: -
v_call: TRBV27
j_call: TRBJ2-3
cdr3_aa: ASSFSGPGNTQY

d_call: TRBD2
v_call: TRBV7-8
j_call: TRBJ2-1
cdr3_aa: ASSAWTSGVGNEQF

d_call: -
v_call: TRBV30
j_call: TRBJ1-1
cdr3_aa: AWSRRGPQAF

d_call: TRBD2
v_call: TRBV9
j_call: TRBJ2-3
cdr3_aa: ASSTPLAGGPTDTQY

d_call: -
v_call: TRBV4-3
j_call: TRBJ1-1
cdr3_aa: ASSQDRARGAF

d_call: -
v_call: TRBV29-1
j_call: TRBJ2-1
cdr3_aa: SVDYGQFSSAQF

d_call: TRBD2
v_call: TRBV7-9
j_call: TRBJ2-3
cdr3_aa: ASSWGLAGFTDTQY

d_call: -
v_call: TRBV30
j_call: TRBJ1-1
cdr3_aa: AWSKGGNTEAF

d_call: -
v_call: TRBV30
j_call: TRBJ2-3
cdr3_aa: AWSGQADTQY

d_call: TRBD1
v_call: TRBV29-1
j_call: TRBJ2-3
cdr3_aa: SVEEGQGTDTQY

d_call: -
v_call: TRBV7-9
j_call: TRBJ1-2
cdr3_aa: ASSSTTGYGYT

d_call: -
v_call: TRBV7-2
j_call: TRBJ2-5
cdr3_aa: ASSLEGRGFGG

d_call: TRBD2
v_call: TRBV10-3
j_call: TRBJ2-3
cdr3_aa: AISEPGGTDTQY

d_call: TRBD1
v_call: TRBV6-2/TRBV6-3
j_call: TRBJ2-3
cdr3_aa: ASSFPRDRGGTDTQY

d_call: -
v_call: TRBV6-1
j_call: TRBJ1-5
cdr3_aa: ASSDGVAGQPQH

d_call: -
v_call: TRBV5-1
j_call: TRBJ2-2
cdr3_aa: ASSLDQVAGELF